The 12 T cell receptor beta chains given below trace back to one sample, sequenced in a study of shared clonotypes between healthy human individuals. The table came from immunoSEQ multiplex PCR; TCRdb's copy has only in-frame clones and leaves some out. The sample consists of approximately 460,000 clones, 75% to 80% of them appearing once. Sequencing was done on a sample of PBMCs. These receptor sequences come from a woman in her thirties or forties in good health. Some clones in this sample may be carry-over from other donors' samples.

The chain uses TRBV18 and TRBJ2-7; 15 nucleotides align to TRBD2. The CDR3 spans 18 residues. The V and J ends lost 0 bases and 2 bases, in that order; junction bases with no gene match: 5. Germline lookup yields CDR1 KGHSH and CDR2 LQKENI. DNA of the CDR3: TGTGCCAGCTCACCACCTCACAGGACTAGCGGGAGGGCCTACGAGCAGTACTTC. The encoded protein is CASSPPHRTSGRAYEQYF.

This chain uses TRBV7-2 with TRBJ2-7; D is ambiguous. Germline-derived CDR1 and CDR2 are SGHTA and FQGNSA. Trimming stripped 2 bases from V and 0 bases from J, with 8 bases between. The CDR3 loop spans 14 amino acids. The CDR3 here is CASSLRRRSYEQYF. In nucleotides, the CDR3 is TGTGCCAGCAGCTTACGCAGGCGCTCCTACGAGCAGTACTTC.

As to this clone: With only one base between it and a far larger clone, this is likely a read error. Within the sample, other DNA sequences also encode this same CDR3. The chain links TRBV28 to TRBJ1-1; no clear D gene. CDR3 length equals 15 residues. Germline-derived CDR1 and CDR2 are MDHEN and SYDVKM. The CDR3 DNA reads as TGTGCCAGCAGTTCTCCAGGCGGGTTTAACACTGAAGCCTTCTTT. Residues: CASSSPGGFNTEAFF.

This chain links TRBV5-1 with TRBJ2-7; a weak D match, TRBD2 (5 bases). Germline V gene data show CDR1 as SGHRS and CDR2 as YFSETQ. Trimming took off 4 bases at V and 6 bases at J, with 11 bases between the two ends. The CDR3 extends over 12 amino acids. The CDR3 nucleotides are TGCGCCAGCAGCCCTCGGGGAAGCGAGCAGTACTTC. Translating gives CASSPRGSEQYF.

Concerning this clone: A much larger clone sits a single nucleotide away, making a read error possible. Other DNA sequences in this sample translate to the same CDR3. The chain uses TRBV6-5 and TRBJ2-4, with D unclear. The CDR3 loop spans 11 amino acids. Germline CDR1 is MNHEY and CDR2 is SVGAGI. V lost 2 bases and J 11 bases, leaving 7 bases between the germline ends. As DNA, the CDR3 is TGTGCCAGCAGTTACGGCCGTTTTCAGTACTTC. Its protein product is CASSYGRFQYF.

As regards this clone: This likely traces to a read error, being one base from a far larger clone. The chain is built from TRBV29-1 and TRBJ1-1; D is unresolved. Per germline, CDR1 SQVTM and CDR2 ANQGSEA. The CDR3 runs 11 residues. CDR3 DNA sequence: TGCGGCGTTGAATATCGTGCTGAAGCTTTCTTT. Translation: CGVEYRAEAFF.

The J gene is TRBJ1-3, the V gene TRBV29-1, with D unresolved. This CDR3 contains 14 residues. Trimming pared 2 bases from V and 3 bases from J, leaving 11 bases between. Germline values: CDR1 SQVTM, CDR2 ANQGSEA. CDR3 amino acids: CSVETSSGGNTIYF. The CDR3 DNA reads as TGCAGCGTTGAAACGTCATCCGGTGGAAACACCATATATTTT.

The chain has TRBV7-3 and TRBJ1-3; 7 bases agree with TRBD1. The ends lost 1 base at V and 1 base at J; junction bases unmatched: 4. The CDR3 runs to 16 residues. Germline assignment: CDR1 SGHTA and CDR2 FQGTGA. CDR3 DNA: TGTGCCAGCAGCTTAAGTGCACAGGGGTCTGGAAACACCATATATTTT. Amino acids: CASSLSAQGSGNTIYF.

The table lists this clone with a few counts. CDR3 protein: CASSPGAGVGTEAFF. Here the CDR3 DNA reads TGTGCCAGCTCACCAGGGGCAGGGGTGGGCACTGAAGCTTTCTTT. The chain joins TRBV18 to TRBJ1-1; a possible D gene is TRBD1 (6 bases). The CDR3 length is 15 residues. The germline CDR1 and CDR2 sequences are KGHSH and LQKENI. Trimming left V 2 bases short and J 4 bases short, with 14 bases between.

The gene calls are TRBV29-1 and TRBJ1-4; a weak D match, TRBD1 (6 bases). The germline gives CDR1 SQVTM, CDR2 ANQGSEA. The V gene lost 7 bases and the J gene lost 8 bases, with 17 bases spanning the gap. The CDR3 loop spans 13 amino acids. CDR3 sequence reads: CSAGGGQGEKLFF. CDR3 sequence (DNA): TGCAGCGCCGGTGGGGGGCAGGGAGAAAAACTGTTTTTT.

This sequence joins TRBV15 and TRBJ1-5, with a weak D call TRBD1 (5 bases). The CDR3 has 13 amino acids. Germline lookup yields CDR1 LNHNV and CDR2 YYDKDF (reference sequence). The germline V and J ends were trimmed by 0 bases and 6 bases, with 6 bases remaining between them. This CDR3 is CATSREGAQPQHF. The CDR3 coding sequence is TGTGCCACCAGCAGAGAAGGGGCTCAGCCCCAGCATTTT.

In DNA form, the CDR3 reads TGTGCCACCGCGGGAGGCCACTCCTACGAGCAGTACTTC. This gives the protein CATAGGHSYEQYF. The chain is built from TRBV28 and TRBJ2-5; 8 bases are shared with TRBD2. The assigned J gene may be wrong: the sequence end matches TRBJ2-7 better. Germline values: CDR1 MDHEN, CDR2 SYDVKM. This CDR3 contains 13 residues.